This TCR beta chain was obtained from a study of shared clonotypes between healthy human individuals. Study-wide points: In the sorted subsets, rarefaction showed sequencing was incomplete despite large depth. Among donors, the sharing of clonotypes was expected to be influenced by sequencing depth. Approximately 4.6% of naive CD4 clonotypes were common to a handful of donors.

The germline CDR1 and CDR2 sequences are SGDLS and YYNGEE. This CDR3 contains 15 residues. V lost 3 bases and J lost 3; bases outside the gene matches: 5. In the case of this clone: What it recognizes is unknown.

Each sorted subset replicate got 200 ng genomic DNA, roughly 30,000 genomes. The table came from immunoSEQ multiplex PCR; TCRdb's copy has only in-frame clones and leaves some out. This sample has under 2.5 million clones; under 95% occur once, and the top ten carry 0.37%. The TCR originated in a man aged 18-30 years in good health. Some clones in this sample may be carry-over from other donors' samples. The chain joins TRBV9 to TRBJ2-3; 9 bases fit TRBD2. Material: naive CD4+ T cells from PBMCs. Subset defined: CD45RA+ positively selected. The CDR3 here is CASSGGTSLTDTQYF. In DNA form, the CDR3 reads TGTGCCAGCAGCGGCGGGACTAGCCTTACAGATACGCAGTATTTT. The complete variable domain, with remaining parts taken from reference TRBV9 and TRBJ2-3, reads DSGVTQTPKHLITATGQRVTLRCSPRSGDLSVYWYQQSLDQGLQFLIQYYNGEERAKGNILERFSAQQFPDLHSELNLSSLELGDSALYFCASSGGTSLTDTQYFGPGTRLTVL.